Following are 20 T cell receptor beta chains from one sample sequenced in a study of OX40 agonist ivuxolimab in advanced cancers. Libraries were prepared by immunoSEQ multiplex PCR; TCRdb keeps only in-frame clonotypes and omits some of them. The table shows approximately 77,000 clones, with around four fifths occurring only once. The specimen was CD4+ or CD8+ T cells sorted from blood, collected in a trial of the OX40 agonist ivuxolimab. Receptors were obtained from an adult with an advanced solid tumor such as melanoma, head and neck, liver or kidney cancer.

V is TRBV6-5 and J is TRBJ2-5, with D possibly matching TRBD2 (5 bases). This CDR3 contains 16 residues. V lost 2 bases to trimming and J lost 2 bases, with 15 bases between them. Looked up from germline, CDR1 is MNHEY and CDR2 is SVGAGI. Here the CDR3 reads CASSYTGRGGQETQYF. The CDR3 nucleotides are TGTGCCAGCAGTTACACGGGTCGAGGAGGTCAAGAGACCCAGTACTTC.

Here the CDR3 reads CASSTGILTEAFF. DNA for the CDR3: TGTGCCAGCAGCACAGGGATCTTAACTGAAGCTTTCTTT. The rearrangement joins TRBV13 to TRBJ1-1; TRBD1 might be the D (6 bases). The CDR3 has 13 residues. With 5 bases removed from V and 5 bases from J, the gap between germline ends came to 12 bases. Germline V gives CDR1 PRHDT, CDR2 FYEKMQ (reference sequence).

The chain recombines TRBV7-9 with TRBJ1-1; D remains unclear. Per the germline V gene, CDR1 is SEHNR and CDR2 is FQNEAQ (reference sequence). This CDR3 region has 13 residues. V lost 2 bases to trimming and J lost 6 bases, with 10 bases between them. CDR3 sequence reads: CASSLYGEAEAFF. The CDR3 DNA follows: TGTGCCAGCAGCTTATATGGGGAGGCTGAAGCTTTCTTT.

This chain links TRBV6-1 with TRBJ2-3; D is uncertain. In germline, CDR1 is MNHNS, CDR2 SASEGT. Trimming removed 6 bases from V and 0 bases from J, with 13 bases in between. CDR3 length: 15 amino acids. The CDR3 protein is CASSTAAASTDTQYF. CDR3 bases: TGTGCCAGCAGCACGGCGGCCGCTAGCACAGATACGCAGTATTTT.

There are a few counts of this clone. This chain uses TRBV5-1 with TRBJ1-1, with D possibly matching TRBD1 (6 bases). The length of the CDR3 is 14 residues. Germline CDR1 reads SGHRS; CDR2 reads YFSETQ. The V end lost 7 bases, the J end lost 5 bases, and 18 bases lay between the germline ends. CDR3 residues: CASRTGMTPTEAFF. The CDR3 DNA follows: TGCGCCAGCCGAACAGGGATGACCCCAACTGAAGCTTTCTTT.

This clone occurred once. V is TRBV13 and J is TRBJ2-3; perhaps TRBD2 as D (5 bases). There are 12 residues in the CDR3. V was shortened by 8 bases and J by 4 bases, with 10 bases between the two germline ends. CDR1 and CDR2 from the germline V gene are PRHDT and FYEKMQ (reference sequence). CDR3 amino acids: CASGRGADTQYF. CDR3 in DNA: TGTGCCAGCGGCCGGGGAGCAGATACGCAGTATTTT. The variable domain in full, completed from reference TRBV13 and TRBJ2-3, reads AAGVIQSPRHLIKEKRETATLKCYPIPRHDTVYWYQQGPGQDPQFLISFYEKMQSDKGSIPDRFSAQQFSDYHSELNMSSLELGDSALYFCASGRGADTQYFGPGTRLTVL.

The chain's CDR3 is CASRIMDLNTGELFF. The CDR3 region has the DNA TGTGCCAGCCGGATTATGGACTTGAACACCGGGGAGCTGTTTTTT. The chain links TRBV6-5 to TRBJ2-2, with D tentatively TRBD2 (5 bases). V lost 8 bases to trimming and J lost 1 base, with 14 bases between them. The CDR3 spans 15 residues. CDR1 is MNHEY and CDR2 is SVGAGI in the germline V gene.

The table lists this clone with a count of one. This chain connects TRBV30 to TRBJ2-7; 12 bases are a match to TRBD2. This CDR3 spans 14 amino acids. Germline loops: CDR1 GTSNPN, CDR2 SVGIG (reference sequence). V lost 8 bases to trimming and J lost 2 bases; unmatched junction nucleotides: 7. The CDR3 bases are TGTGCCAGTACTAGCGGGGGGAAGACCTACGAGCAGTACTTC. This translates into CASTSGGKTYEQYF.

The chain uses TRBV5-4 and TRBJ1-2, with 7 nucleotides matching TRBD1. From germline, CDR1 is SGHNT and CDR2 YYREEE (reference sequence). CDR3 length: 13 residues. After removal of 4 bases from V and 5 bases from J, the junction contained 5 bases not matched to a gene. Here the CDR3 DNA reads TGTGCCAGCAGCCCTGGACAGGTTTATGGCTACACCTTC. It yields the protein CASSPGQVYGYTF. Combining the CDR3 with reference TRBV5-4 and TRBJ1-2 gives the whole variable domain ETGVTQSPTHLIKTRGQQVTLRCSSQSGHNTVSWYQQALGQGPQFIFQYYREEENGRGNFPPRFSGLQFPNYSSELNVNALELDDSALYLCASSPGQVYGYTFGSGTRLTVV.

The CDR3 DNA sequence: TGTGCCAGCAGCTTTAGGACAGGTCCTACCTACGAGCAGTACTTC. Its translation is CASSFRTGPTYEQYF. The genes are TRBV4-2 and TRBJ2-7, with 7 bases that match TRBD1. The V and J ends lost 5 bases and 2 bases, in that order; junction bases with no gene match: 9. The germline V gene encodes CDR1 LGHNA and CDR2 YNFKEQ. This CDR3 has 15 residues.

The CDR3 DNA sequence: TGCGCCAGCAGGAGAGGGGGTACGACAAGTGAGACCCAGTACTTC. This codes for CASRRGGTTSETQYF. This chain links TRBV5-1 with TRBJ2-5, with D maybe TRBD1 (6 bases). Trimming took 5 bases from V and 5 from J, leaving 19 bases between them. Germline V CDR1 and CDR2: SGHRS, YFSETQ. CDR3 length: 15 residues.

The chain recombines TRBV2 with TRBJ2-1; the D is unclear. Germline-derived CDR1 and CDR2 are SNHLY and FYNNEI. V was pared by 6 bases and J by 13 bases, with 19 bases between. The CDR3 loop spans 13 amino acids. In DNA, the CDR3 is TGTGCCAGCAGGCCGACGGATCAAGGGTACCAGTTCTTC. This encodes CASRPTDQGYQFF.

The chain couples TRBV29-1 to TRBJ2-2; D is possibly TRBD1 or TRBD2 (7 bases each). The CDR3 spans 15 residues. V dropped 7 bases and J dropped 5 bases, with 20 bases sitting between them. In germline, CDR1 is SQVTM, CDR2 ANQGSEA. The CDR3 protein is CSAPRGQGGTGELFF. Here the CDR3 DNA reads TGCAGCGCCCCAAGGGGTCAGGGGGGGACCGGGGAGCTGTTTTTT.

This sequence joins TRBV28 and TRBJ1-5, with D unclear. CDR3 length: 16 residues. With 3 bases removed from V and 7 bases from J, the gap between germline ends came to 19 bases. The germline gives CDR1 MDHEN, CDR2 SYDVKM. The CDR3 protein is CASSFSFGFNPQPQHF. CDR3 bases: TGTGCCAGCAGTTTTAGTTTTGGGTTTAACCCACAGCCCCAGCATTTT.

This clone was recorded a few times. The CDR3 reads CASTIDSGNTIYF. As DNA, the CDR3 is TGTGCCAGCACCATAGACTCTGGAAACACCATATATTTT. The J gene is TRBJ1-3, the V gene TRBV5-4; no clear D. The germline gives CDR1 SGHNT, CDR2 YYREEE (reference sequence). The CDR3 is 13 amino acids. V was clipped by 6 bases and J by 0 bases, with 7 bases between them.

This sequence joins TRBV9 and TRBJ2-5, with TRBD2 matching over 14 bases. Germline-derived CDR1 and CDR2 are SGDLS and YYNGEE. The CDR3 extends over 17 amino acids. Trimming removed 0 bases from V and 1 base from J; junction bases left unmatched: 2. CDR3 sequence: CASSVVGLAGGQETQYF. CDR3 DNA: TGTGCCAGCAGCGTAGTAGGACTAGCGGGGGGCCAAGAGACCCAGTACTTC. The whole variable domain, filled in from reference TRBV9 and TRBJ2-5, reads DSGVTQTPKHLITATGQRVTLRCSPRSGDLSVYWYQQSLDQGLQFLIQYYNGEERAKGNILERFSAQQFPDLHSELNLSSLELGDSALYFCASSVVGLAGGQETQYFGPGTRLLVL.

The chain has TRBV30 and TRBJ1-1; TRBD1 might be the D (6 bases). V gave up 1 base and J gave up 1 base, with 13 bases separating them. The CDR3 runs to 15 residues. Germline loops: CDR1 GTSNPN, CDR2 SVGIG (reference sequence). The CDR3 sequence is CAWSGGGRPNTEAFF. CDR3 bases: TGTGCCTGGAGTGGGGGGGGCCGCCCGAACACTGAAGCTTTCTTT.

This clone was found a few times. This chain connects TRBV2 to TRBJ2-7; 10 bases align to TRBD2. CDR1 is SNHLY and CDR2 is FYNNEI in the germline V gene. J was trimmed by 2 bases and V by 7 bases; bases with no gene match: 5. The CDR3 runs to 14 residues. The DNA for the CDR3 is TGTGCCAGCAAGAAAGCGGGAGGGCCCTACGAGCAGTACTTC. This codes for CASKKAGGPYEQYF. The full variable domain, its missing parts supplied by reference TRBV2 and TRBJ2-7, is EPEVTQTPSHQVTQMGQEVILRCVPISNHLYFYWYRQILGQKVEFLVSFYNNEISEKSEIFDDQFSVERPDGSNFTLKIRSTKLEDSAMYFCASKKAGGPYEQYFGPGTRLTVT.

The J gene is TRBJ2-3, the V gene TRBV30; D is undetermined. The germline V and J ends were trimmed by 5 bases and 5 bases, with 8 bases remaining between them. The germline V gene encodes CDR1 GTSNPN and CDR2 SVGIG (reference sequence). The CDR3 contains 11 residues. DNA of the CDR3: TGTGCCTGGGCCTCCGGAGATACGCAGTATTTT. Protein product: CAWASGDTQYF.

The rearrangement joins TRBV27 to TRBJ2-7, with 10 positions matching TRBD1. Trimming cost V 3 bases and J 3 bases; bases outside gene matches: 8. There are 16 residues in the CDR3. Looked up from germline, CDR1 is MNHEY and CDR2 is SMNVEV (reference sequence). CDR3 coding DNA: TGTGCCAGCAGTTTGGGGGGAAGGACAGGGGGCTACGAGCAGTACTTC. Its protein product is CASSLGGRTGGYEQYF.